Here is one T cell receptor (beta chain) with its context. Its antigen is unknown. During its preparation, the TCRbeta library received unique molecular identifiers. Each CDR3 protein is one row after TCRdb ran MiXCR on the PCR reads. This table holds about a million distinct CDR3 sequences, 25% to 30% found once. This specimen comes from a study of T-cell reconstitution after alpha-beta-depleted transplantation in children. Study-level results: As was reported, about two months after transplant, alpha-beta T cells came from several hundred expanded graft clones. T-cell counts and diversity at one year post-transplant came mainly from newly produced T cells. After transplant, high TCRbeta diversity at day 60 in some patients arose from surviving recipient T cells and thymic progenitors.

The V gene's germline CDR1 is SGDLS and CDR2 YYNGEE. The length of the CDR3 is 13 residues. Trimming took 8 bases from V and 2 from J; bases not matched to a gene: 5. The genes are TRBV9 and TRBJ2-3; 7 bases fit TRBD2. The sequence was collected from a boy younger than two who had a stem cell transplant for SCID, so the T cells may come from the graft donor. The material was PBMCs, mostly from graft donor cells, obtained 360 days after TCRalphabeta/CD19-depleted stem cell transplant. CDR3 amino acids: CASSGTNTDTQYF. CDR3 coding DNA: TGTGCCAGTTCCGGGACTAACACAGATACGCAGTATTTT.